The T cell receptor (beta chain) described here comes from a study of OX40 agonist ivuxolimab in advanced cancers. Study details: The dose-escalation group included hepatocellular carcinoma, melanoma, renal cell carcinoma and head and neck cancer. Cohort: approximately 83% men, mean age about 62, aged roughly 23 to 79.

Study-level results: Among the lowest levels of clonal expansion were found in partial responders at 0.1-3.0 mg/kg. Nonresponders included some who also had low normalized T-cell clonal expansion.

The repertoire was sequenced with immunoSEQ multiplex PCR; TCRdb's copy has only in-frame clones and lacks some. The sample lists 72,000 or so clones, around 88% occurring once. The table lists this clone with a count of one. Its antigen is currently unknown. The CDR3 runs 13 residues. With 3 bases clipped from V and 5 bases from J, the junction kept 3 bases outside the gene matches. Germline CDR1 and CDR2: KGHSH and LQKENI. This clonotype originated in an adult with an advanced solid tumor such as melanoma, head and neck, liver or kidney cancer. This rearrangement joins TRBV18 to TRBJ1-2; 7 nucleotides line up with TRBD1. Here the sequenced sample was CD4+ or CD8+ T cells sorted from blood, taken in a trial of the OX40 agonist ivuxolimab. The CDR3 loop reads CASSPSGGYGYTF. The CDR3 coding sequence is TGTGCCAGCTCACCCTCAGGGGGATATGGCTACACCTTC.